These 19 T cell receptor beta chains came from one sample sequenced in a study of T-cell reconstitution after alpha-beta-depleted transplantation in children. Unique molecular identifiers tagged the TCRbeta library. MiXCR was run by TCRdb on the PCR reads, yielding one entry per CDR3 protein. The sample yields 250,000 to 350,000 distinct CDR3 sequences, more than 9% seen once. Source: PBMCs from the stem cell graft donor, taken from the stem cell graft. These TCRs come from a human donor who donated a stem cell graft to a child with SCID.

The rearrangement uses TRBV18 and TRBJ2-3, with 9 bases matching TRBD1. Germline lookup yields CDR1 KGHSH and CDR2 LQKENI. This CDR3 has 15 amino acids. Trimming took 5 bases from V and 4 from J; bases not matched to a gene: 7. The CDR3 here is CASSGRDRVPDTQYF. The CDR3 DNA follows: TGTGCCAGCTCAGGCCGGGACAGGGTCCCAGATACGCAGTATTTT.

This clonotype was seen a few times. The CDR3 DNA sequence: TGCAGTGCTAGGGGGGAAAGAGCTGTTAATGAAAAACTGTTTTTT. Amino acid sequence: CSARGERAVNEKLFF. The chain links TRBV20-1 to TRBJ1-4; weak D call: TRBD1 (5 bases). Germline CDR1 reads DFQATT; CDR2 reads SNEGSKA (reference sequence). This CDR3 is 15 amino acids long. Between the trimmed V and J ends, which lost 3 bases and 4 bases, there was a span of 15 bases.

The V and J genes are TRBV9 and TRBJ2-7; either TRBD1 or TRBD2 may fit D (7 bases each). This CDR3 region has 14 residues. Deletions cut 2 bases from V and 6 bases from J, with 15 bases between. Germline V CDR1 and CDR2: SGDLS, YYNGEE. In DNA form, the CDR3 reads TGTGCCAGCAGCGTGGGGACAGCGGGGCTCGAGCAGTACTTC. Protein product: CASSVGTAGLEQYF. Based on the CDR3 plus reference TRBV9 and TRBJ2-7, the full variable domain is DSGVTQTPKHLITATGQRVTLRCSPRSGDLSVYWYQQSLDQGLQFLIQYYNGEERAKGNILERFSAQQFPDLHSELNLSSLELGDSALYFCASSVGTAGLEQYFGPGTRLTVT.

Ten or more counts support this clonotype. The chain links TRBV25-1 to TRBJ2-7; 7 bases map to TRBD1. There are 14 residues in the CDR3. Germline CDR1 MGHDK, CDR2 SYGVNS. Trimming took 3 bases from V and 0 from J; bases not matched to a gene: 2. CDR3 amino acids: CASSEGQNSYEQYF. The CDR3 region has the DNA TGTGCCAGCAGTGAGGGACAGAACTCCTACGAGCAGTACTTC.

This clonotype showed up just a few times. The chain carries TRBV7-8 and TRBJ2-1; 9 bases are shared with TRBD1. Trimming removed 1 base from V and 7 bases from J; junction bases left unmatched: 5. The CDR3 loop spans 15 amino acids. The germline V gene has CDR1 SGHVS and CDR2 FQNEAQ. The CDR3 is CASSLGQGGVNEQFF. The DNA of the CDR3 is TGTGCCAGCAGCTTAGGACAGGGGGGGGTAAATGAGCAGTTCTTC.

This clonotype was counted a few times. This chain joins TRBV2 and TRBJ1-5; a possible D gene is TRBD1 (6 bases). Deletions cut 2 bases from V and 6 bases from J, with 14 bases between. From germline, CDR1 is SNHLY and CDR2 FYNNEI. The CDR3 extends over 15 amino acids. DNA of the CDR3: TGTGCCAGCAGTGAACCCCGACAGGCAGGTCAGCCCCAGCATTTT. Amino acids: CASSEPRQAGQPQHF.

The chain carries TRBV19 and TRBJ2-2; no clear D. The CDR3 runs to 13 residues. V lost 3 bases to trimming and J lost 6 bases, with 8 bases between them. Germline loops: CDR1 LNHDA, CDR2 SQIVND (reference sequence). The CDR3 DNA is TGTGCCAGTAGTATTCGTTCCCCCGGGGAGCTGTTTTTT. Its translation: CASSIRSPGELFF.

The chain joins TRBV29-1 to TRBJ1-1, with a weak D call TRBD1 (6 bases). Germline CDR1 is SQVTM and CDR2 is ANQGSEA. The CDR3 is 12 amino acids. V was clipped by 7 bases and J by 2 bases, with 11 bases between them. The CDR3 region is CSGQEGNTEAFF. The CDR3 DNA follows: TGCAGCGGACAGGAAGGTAACACTGAAGCTTTCTTT.

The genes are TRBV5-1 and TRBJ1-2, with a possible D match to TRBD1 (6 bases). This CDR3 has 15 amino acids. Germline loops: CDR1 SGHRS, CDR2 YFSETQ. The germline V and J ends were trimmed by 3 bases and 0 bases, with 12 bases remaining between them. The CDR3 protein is CASSSTGLANYGYTF. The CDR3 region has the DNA TGCGCCAGCAGCTCGACAGGTCTAGCTAACTATGGCTACACCTTC.

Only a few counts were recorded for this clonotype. The CDR3: CASSWGLAGGNSYNEQFF. DNA of the CDR3: TGCGCCAGCAGCTGGGGACTAGCGGGGGGGAACTCCTACAATGAGCAGTTCTTC. The chain is built from TRBV5-1 and TRBJ2-1; 16 bases are a match to TRBD2. The CDR3 consists of 18 residues. J gave up 0 bases and V 3 bases, and 3 bases lay outside the gene matches. The germline V gene has CDR1 SGHRS and CDR2 YFSETQ.

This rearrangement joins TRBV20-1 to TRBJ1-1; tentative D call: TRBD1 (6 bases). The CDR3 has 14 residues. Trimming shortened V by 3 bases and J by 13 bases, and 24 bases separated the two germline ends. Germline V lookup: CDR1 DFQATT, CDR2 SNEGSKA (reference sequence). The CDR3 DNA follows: TGCAGTGCTAGGGAACAGGGAACGACCTGGTCCCATTTCTTT. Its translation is CSAREQGTTWSHFF.

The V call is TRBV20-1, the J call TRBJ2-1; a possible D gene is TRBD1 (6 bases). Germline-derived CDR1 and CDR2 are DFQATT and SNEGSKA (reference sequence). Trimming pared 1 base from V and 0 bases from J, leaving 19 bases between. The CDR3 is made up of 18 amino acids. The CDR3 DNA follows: TGCAGTGCTAGAGCTCAGGGGCACGGCCGGAGCTCCTACAATGAGCAGTTCTTC. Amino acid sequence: CSARAQGHGRSSYNEQFF.

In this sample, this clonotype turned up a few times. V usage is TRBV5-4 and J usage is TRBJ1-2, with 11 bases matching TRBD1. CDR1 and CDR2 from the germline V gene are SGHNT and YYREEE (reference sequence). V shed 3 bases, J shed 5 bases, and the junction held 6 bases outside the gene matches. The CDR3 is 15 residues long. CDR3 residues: CASSSWTGGAYGYTF. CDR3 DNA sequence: TGTGCCAGCAGCTCATGGACAGGGGGCGCATATGGCTACACCTTC.

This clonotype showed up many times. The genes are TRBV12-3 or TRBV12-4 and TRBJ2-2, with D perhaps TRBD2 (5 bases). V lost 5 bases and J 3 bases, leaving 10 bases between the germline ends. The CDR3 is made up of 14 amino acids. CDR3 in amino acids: CASSKGEDTGELFF. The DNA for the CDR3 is TGTGCCAGCAGTAAGGGAGAGGACACCGGGGAGCTGTTTTTT.

Written as DNA, the CDR3 is TGCGCCAGCAGCTTGGAAGGACCCAGCTCCTACAATGAGCAGTTCTTC. This translates into CASSLEGPSSYNEQFF. The rearrangement uses TRBV5-1 and TRBJ2-1; D is uncertain. There are 16 residues in the CDR3. With 0 bases removed from V and 0 bases from J, the gap between germline ends came to 10 bases. The germline V gene has CDR1 SGHRS and CDR2 YFSETQ.

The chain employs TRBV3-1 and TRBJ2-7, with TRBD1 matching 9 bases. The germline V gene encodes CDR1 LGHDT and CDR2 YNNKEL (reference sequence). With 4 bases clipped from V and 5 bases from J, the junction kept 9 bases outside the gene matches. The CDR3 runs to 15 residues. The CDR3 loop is CASSRPGQGLHEQYF. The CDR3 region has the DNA TGTGCCAGCAGCCGGCCGGGACAGGGCCTCCACGAGCAGTACTTC.

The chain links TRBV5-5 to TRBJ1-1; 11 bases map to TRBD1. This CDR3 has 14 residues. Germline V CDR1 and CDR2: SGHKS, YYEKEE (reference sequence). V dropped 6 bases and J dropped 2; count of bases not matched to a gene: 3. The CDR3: CASTWTGGNTEAFF. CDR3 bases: TGTGCCAGCACCTGGACAGGGGGCAACACTGAAGCTTTCTTT.

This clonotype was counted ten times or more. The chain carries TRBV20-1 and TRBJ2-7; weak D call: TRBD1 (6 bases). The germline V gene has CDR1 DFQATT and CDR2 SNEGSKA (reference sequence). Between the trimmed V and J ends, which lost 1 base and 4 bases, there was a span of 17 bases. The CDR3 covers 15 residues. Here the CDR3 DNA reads TGCAGTGCTAGAGCGGACAGACAGACTCAATACGAGCAGTACTTC. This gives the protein CSARADRQTQYEQYF.

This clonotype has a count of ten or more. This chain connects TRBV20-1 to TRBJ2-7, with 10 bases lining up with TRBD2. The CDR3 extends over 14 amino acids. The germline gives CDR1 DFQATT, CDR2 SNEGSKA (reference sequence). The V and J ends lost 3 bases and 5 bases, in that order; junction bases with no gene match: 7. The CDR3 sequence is CSASTASGGDEQYF. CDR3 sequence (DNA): TGCAGTGCTAGCACTGCTAGCGGGGGCGACGAGCAGTACTTC.